The 3 T cell receptor beta chains below were found in one sample sequenced in a study of blood T cell repertoires in COVID-19. Method: immunoSEQ multiplex PCR; TCRdb's copy keeps in-frame clones and lacks some. This sample has fewer than 350,000 clones, with 90% found just once. The sample was PBMCs or T cells enriched from blood (not recorded which). The source is a woman younger than 35 with acute COVID-19.

The sample holds a few counts of this clone. CDR3 in amino acids: CSVEVQGAYEQYF. CDR3 sequence (DNA): TGCAGCGTTGAGGTACAGGGGGCCTACGAGCAGTACTTC. The chain employs TRBV29-1 and TRBJ2-7; 8 positions match TRBD1. The ends lost 3 bases at V and 2 bases at J; junction bases unmatched: 3. The V gene's germline CDR1 is SQVTM and CDR2 ANQGSEA. This CDR3 is built from 13 residues.

The V and J genes are TRBV9 and TRBJ2-7, with 9 bases that match TRBD1. Germline lookup yields CDR1 SGDLS and CDR2 YYNGEE. This CDR3 spans 15 amino acids. V was pared by 4 bases and J by 4 bases, with 9 bases of the junction left unmatched. The CDR3 loop reads CASSLTGTGIYEQYF. CDR3 nucleotide sequence: TGTGCCAGCAGCTTAACCGGGACAGGGATTTACGAGCAGTACTTC.

Only a few counts were recorded for this clone. V and J are TRBV9 and TRBJ2-5; 10 nucleotides agree with TRBD1. V shed 4 bases, J shed 3 bases, and the junction held 3 bases outside the gene matches. This CDR3 contains 14 residues. From germline, CDR1 is SGDLS and CDR2 YYNGEE. The CDR3: CASSPGTGEETQYF. In DNA form, the CDR3 reads TGTGCCAGCAGCCCGGGGACAGGGGAAGAGACCCAGTACTTC.